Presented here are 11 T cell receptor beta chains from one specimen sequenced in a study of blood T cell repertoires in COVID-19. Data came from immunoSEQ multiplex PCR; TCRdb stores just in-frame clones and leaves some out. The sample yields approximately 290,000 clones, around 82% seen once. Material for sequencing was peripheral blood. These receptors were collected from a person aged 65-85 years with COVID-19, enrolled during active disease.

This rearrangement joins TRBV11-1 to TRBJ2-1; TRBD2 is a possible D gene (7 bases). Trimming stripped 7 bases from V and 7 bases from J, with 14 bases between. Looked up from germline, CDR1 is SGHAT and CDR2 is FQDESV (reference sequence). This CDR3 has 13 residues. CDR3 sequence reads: CASTRGATNEQFF. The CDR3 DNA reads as TGTGCCAGCACACGGGGGGCCACAAATGAGCAGTTCTTC.

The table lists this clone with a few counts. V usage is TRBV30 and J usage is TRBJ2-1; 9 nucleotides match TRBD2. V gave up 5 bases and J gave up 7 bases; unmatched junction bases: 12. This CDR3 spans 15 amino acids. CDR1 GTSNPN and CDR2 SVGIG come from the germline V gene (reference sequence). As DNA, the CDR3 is TGTGCCTGGGCGGGACTAGCAGGACCCGGGAATGAGCAGTTCTTC. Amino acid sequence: CAWAGLAGPGNEQFF. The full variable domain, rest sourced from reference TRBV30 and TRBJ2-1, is SQTIHQWPATLVQPVGSPLSLECTVEGTSNPNLYWYRQAAGRGLQLLFYSVGIGQISSEVPQNLSASRPQDRQFILSSKKLLLSDSGFYLCAWAGLAGPGNEQFFGPGTRLTVL.

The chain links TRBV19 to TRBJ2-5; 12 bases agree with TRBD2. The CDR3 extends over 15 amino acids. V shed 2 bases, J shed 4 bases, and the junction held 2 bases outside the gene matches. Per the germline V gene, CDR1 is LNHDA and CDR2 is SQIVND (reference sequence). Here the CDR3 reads CASSILAGGVETQYF. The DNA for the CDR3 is TGTGCCAGTAGTATACTAGCGGGAGGGGTAGAGACCCAGTACTTC.

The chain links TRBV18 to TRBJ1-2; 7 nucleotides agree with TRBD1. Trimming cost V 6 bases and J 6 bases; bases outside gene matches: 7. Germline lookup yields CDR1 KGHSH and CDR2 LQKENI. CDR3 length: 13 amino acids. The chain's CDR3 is CASSEGARNGYTF. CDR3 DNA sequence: TGTGCCAGCTCTGAGGGGGCCAGAAATGGCTACACCTTC. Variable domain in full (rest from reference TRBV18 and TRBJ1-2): NAGVMQNPRHLVRRRGQEARLRCSPMKGHSHVYWYRQLPEEGLKFMVYLQKENIIDESGMPKERFSAEFPKEGPSILRIQQVVRGDSAAYFCASSEGARNGYTFGSGTRLTVV.

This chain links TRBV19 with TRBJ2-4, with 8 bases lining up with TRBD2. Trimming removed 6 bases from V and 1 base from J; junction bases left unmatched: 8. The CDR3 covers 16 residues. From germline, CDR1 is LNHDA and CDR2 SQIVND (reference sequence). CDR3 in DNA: TGTGCCAGTAGCCCTACCCGCGGGAGGGCCAAAAACATTCAGTACTTC. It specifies CASSPTRGRAKNIQYF.

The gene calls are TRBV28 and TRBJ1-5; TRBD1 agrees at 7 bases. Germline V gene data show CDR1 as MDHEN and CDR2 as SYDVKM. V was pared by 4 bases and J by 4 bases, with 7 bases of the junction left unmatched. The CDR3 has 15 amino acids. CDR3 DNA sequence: TGTGCCAGCAGTTCTCACTCGGACAGGAATCAGCCCCAGCATTTT. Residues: CASSSHSDRNQPQHF.

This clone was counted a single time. CDR3 nucleotide sequence: TGTGCCAGCAGCCTGGACACGAACACTGAAGCTTTCTTT. It encodes CASSLDTNTEAFF. The chain is built from TRBV11-3 and TRBJ1-1; D may be TRBD1 (5 bases). Germline V CDR1 and CDR2: SGHNT, YENEEA. V was cut by 5 bases and J by 1 base, with 8 bases left in between. The CDR3 extends over 13 amino acids.

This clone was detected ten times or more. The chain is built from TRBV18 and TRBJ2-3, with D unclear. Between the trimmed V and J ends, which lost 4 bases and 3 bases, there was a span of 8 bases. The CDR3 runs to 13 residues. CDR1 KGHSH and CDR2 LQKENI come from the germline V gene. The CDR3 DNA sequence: TGTGCCAGCTCACGGATACAGACAGATACGCAGTATTTT. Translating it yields CASSRIQTDTQYF.

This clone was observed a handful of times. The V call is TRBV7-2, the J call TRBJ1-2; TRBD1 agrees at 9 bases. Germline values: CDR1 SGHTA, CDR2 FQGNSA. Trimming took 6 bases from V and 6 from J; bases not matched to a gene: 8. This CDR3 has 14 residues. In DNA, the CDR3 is TGTGCCAGCAGAACCGGGACAGGGAGTGATGGCTACACCTTC. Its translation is CASRTGTGSDGYTF.

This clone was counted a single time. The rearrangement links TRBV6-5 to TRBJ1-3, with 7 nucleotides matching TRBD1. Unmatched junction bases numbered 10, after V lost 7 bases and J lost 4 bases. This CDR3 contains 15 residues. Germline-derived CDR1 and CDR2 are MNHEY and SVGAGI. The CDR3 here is CASNPGQANGNTIYF. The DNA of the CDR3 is TGTGCCAGCAATCCCGGACAGGCGAACGGAAACACCATATATTTT.

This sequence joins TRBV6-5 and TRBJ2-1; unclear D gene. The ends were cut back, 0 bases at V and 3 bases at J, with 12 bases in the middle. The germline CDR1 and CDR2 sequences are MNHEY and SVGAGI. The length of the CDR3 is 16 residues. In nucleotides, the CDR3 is TGTGCCAGCAGTTACTCGACTGGCCGGTACTACAATGAGCAGTTCTTC. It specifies CASSYSTGRYYNEQFF.